The source of this TCR beta chain is a study of T cells expressing NK-cell markers. Study overall: In the group of eight sequenced donors, seven were HCMV-seropositive and one was seronegative.

The CDR3 is 18 residues long. Germline loops: CDR1 LGHNA, CDR2 YNFKEQ. Making the TCR beta cDNA relied on 5'RACE template switching with UMIs. TCRdb re-called the 5' RACE reads and shows each CDR3 protein once, DNA omitted. This sample's table has some 190,000 distinct CDR3 sequences. Remarks on this clonotype: What it recognizes is unknown.

Findings of the study overall: The share of CD8+ T cells held by dominant NKG2C+ clonotypes was roughly 1.0-8% in roughly 6 donors.

The TCR was taken from a man aged 18 to 69 in good health. This rearrangement joins TRBV4-2 to TRBJ2-3. Source material: blood T cells: a sorted CD56 or NKG2C T cell subset, CD4+ or CD8+ T cells, or bulk PBMC T cells (not recorded which). CDR3 protein: CASSQVLGMGFTTDTQYF.